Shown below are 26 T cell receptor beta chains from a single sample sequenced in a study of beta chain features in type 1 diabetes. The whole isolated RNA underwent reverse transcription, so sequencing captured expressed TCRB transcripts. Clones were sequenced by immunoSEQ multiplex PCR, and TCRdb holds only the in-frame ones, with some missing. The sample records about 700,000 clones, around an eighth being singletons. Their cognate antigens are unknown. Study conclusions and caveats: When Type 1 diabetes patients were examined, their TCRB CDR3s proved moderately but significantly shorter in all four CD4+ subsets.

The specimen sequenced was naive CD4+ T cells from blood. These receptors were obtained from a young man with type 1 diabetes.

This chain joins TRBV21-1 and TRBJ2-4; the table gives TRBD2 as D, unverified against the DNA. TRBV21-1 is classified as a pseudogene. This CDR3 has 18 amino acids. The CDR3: CASSLNPPSGGAKNIQYF. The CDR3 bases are TGTGCCAGCAGCCTCAATCCCCCTAGCGGGGGAGCCAAAAACATTCAGTACTTC.

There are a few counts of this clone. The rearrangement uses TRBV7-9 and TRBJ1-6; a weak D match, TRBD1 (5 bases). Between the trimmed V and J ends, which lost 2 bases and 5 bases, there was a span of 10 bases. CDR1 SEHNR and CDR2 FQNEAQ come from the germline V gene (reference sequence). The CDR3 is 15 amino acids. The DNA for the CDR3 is TGTGCCAGCAGCTTACAGGGAGGGAATAATTCACCCCTCCACTTT. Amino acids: CASSLQGGNNSPLHF. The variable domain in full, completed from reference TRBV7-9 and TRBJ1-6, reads DTGVSQNPRHKITKRGQNVTFRCDPISEHNRLYWYRQTLGQGPEFLTYFQNEAQLEKSRLLSDRFSAERPKGSFSTLEIQRTEQGDSAMYLCASSLQGGNNSPLHFGNGTRLTVT.

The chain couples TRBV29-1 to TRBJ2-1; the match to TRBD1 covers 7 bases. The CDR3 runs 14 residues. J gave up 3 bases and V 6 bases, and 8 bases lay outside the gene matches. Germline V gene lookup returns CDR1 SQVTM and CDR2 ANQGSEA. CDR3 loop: CSVGPRQGYNEQFF. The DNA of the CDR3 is TGCAGCGTCGGACCGCGACAGGGCTACAATGAGCAGTTCTTC.

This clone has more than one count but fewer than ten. CDR3 loop: CASGRQLNTEAFF. The DNA of the CDR3 is TGTGCCAGCGGCCGACAGTTGAACACTGAAGCTTTCTTT. The gene calls are TRBV7-2 and TRBJ1-1; D might be TRBD1 (5 bases). Trimming stripped 8 bases from V and 0 bases from J, with 10 bases between. Germline values: CDR1 SGHTA, CDR2 FQGNSA. The CDR3 runs to 13 residues.

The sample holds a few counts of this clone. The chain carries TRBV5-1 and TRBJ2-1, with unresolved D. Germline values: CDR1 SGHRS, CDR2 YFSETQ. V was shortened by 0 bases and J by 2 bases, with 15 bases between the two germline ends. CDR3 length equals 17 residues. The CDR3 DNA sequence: TGCGCCAGCAGCTTGGATGTTAGCCCGGGTGCCTACAATGAGCAGTTCTTC. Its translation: CASSLDVSPGAYNEQFF.

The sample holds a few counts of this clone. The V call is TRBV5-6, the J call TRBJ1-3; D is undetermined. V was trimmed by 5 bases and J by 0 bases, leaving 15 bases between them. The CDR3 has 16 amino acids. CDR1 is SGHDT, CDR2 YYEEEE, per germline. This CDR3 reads CASRMGRRSSGNTIYF. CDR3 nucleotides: TGTGCCAGCAGGATGGGTCGACGGAGCTCTGGAAACACCATATATTTT.

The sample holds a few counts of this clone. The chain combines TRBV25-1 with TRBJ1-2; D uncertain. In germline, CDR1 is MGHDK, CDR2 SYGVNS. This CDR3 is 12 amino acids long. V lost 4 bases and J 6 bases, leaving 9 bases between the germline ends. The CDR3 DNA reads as TGTGCCAGCAGTGTTAGTAGTCATGGCTACACCTTC. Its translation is CASSVSSHGYTF.

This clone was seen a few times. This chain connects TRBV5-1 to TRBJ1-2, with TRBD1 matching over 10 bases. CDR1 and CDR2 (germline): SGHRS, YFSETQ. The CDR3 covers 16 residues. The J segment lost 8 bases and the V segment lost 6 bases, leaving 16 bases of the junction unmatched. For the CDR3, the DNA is TGCGCCAGCACCTCACTATGGACAGGGGGTTCGGGCGGCTACACCTTC. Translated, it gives CASTSLWTGGSGGYTF.

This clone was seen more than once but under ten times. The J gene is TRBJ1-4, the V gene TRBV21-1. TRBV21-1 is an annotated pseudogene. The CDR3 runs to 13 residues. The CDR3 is CASSTYSAEKLFF. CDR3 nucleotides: TGTGCCAGCAGCACGTACTCCGCCGAAAAACTGTTTTTT.

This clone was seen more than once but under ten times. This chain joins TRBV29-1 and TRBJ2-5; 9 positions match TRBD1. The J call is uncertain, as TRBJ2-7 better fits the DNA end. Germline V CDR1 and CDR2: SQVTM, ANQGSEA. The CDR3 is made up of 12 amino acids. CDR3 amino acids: CSVTGTGNEQYF. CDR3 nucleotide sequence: TGCAGCGTAACCGGGACAGGGAACGAGCAGTACTTC.

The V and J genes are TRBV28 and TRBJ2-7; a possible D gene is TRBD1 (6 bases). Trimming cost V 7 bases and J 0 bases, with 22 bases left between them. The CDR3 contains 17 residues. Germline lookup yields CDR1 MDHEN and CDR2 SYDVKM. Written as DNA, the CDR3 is TGTGCCAGCACCGTACCTGCCCCGGGACAAAGCTCCTACGAGCAGTACTTC. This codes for CASTVPAPGQSSYEQYF.

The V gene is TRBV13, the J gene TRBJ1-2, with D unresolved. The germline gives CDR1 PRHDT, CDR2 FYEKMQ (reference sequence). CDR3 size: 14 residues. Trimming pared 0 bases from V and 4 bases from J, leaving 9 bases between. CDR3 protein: CASSLGGRTYGYTF. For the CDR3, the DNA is TGTGCCAGCAGCTTAGGCGGGAGGACCTATGGCTACACCTTC.

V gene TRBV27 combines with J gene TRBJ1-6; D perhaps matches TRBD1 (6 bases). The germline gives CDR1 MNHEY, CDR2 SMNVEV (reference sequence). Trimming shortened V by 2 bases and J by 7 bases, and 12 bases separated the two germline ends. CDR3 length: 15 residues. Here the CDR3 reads CASSLRGTANSPLHF. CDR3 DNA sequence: TGTGCCAGCAGTTTAAGGGGGACTGCCAATTCACCCCTCCACTTT.

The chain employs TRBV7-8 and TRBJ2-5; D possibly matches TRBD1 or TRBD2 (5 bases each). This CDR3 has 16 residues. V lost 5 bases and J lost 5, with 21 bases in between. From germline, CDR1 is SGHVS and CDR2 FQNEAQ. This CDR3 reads CASSPLRDPFGETQYF. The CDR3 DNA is TGTGCCAGCAGCCCCCTACGGGACCCTTTCGGGGAGACCCAGTACTTC.

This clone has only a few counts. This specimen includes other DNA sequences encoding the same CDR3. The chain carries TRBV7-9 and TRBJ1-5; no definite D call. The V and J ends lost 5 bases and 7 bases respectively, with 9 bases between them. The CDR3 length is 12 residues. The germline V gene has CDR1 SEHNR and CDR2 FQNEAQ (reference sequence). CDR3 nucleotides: TGTGCCAGCAGCCTAACGTACCAGCCCCAGCATTTT. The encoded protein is CASSLTYQPQHF.

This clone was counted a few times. CDR3: CAISESSAGLGAQYF. CDR3 DNA sequence: TGTGCCATCAGTGAGTCGAGCGCGGGACTAGGGGCCCAGTACTTC. V usage is TRBV10-3 and J usage is TRBJ2-5; the match to TRBD2 covers 8 bases. With V trimmed by 0 bases and J by 9 bases, 9 bases remained unmatched. Germline V CDR1 and CDR2: ENHRY, SYGVKD. There are 15 residues in the CDR3.

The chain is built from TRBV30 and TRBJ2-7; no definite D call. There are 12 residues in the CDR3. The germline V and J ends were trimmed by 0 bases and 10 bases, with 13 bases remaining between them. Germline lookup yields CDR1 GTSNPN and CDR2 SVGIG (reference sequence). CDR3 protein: CAWSVGSKSQYF. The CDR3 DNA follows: TGTGCCTGGAGTGTAGGGTCAAAGAGCCAGTACTTC.

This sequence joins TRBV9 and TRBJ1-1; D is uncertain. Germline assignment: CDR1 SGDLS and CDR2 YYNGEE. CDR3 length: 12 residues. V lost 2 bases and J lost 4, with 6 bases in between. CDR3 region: CASSVGLTEAFF. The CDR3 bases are TGTGCCAGCAGCGTTGGTCTCACTGAAGCTTTCTTT. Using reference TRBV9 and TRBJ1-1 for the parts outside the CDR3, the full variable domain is DSGVTQTPKHLITATGQRVTLRCSPRSGDLSVYWYQQSLDQGLQFLIQYYNGEERAKGNILERFSAQQFPDLHSELNLSSLELGDSALYFCASSVGLTEAFFGQGTRLTVV.

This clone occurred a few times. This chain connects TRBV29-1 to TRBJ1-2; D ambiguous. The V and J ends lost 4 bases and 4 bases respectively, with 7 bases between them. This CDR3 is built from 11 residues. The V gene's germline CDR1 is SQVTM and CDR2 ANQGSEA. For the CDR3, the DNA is TGCAGCGTTGTTCAGGTCTATGGCTACACCTTC. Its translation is CSVVQVYGYTF.

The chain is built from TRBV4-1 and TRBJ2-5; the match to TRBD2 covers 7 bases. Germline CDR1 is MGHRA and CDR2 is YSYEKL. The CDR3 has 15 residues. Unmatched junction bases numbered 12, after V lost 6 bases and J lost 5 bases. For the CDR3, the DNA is TGCGCCAGCAGTGGCAGCCTAGCGGTCTTCGAGACCCAGTACTTC. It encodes CASSGSLAVFETQYF.

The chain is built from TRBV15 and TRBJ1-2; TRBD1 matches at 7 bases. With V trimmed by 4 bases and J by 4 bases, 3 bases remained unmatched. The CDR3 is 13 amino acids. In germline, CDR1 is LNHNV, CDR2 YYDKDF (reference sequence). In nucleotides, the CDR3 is TGTGCCACCAGCACAGGGGGAGGCTATGGCTACACCTTC. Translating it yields CATSTGGGYGYTF.

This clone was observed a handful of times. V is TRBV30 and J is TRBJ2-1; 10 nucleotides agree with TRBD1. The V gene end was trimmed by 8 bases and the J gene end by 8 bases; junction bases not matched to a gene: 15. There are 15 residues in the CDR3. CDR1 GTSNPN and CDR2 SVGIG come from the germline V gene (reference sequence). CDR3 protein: CAGDRGLLGSDEQFF. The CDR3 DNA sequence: TGTGCCGGTGACAGGGGGCTTTTGGGCTCGGATGAGCAGTTCTTC. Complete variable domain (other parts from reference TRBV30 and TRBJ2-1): SQTIHQWPATLVQPVGSPLSLECTVEGTSNPNLYWYRQAAGRGLQLLFYSVGIGQISSEVPQNLSASRPQDRQFILSSKKLLLSDSGFYLCAGDRGLLGSDEQFFGPGTRLTVL.

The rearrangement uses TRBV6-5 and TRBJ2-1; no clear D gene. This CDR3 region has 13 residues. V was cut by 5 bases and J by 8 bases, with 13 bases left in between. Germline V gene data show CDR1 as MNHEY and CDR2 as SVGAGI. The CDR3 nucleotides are TGTGCCAGCAGTCGACTGCTCGGAGATGAGCAGTTCTTC. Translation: CASSRLLGDEQFF.

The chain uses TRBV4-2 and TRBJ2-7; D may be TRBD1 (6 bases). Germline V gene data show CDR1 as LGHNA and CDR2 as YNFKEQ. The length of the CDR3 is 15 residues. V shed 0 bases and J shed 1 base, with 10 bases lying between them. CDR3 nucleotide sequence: TGTGCCAGCAGCCAAGATCGGACAGCGTCCTACGAGCAGTACTTC. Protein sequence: CASSQDRTASYEQYF.

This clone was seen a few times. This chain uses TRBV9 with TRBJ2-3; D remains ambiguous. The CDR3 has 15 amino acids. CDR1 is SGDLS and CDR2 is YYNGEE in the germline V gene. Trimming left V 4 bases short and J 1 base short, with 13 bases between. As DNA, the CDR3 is TGTGCCAGCAGCCCCCTCAGCGCGGGCACAGATACGCAGTATTTT. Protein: CASSPLSAGTDTQYF.

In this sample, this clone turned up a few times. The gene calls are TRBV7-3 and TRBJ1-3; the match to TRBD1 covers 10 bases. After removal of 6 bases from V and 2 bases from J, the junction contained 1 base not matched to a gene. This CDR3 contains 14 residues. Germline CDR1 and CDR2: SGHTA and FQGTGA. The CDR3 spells CASSGTGAGNTIYF. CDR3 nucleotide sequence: TGTGCCAGCAGTGGGACAGGGGCTGGAAACACCATATATTTT.